What follows are 5 T cell receptor beta chains derived from one specimen sequenced in a study of cytomegalovirus exposure and HLA in healthy donors. Clones were read by immunoSEQ multiplex PCR, and TCRdb kept only the in-frame ones, dropping some. The sample carries approximately 160,000 clones, around nine tenths recorded once. Sequencing input: PBMCs. Receptors were obtained from a woman aged 18-29 years in good health and CMV-seronegative.

This rearrangement joins TRBV11-2 to TRBJ1-1, with 8 bases lining up with TRBD1. Germline V gene data show CDR1 as SGHAT and CDR2 as FQNNGV. The trim removed 5 bases at V and 6 bases at J, leaving 14 bases unmatched. This CDR3 region has 16 residues. This CDR3 reads CASSPRSGSTGAEAFF. As DNA, the CDR3 is TGTGCCAGCAGCCCTCGGTCTGGGTCGACAGGGGCTGAAGCTTTCTTT.

V gene TRBV25-1 combines with J gene TRBJ1-3, with TRBD1 matching over 8 bases. There are 13 residues in the CDR3. Germline V gene data show CDR1 as MGHDK and CDR2 as SYGVNS. Trimming took 8 bases from V and 4 from J; bases not matched to a gene: 4. The CDR3 DNA reads as TGTGCCAGCGGACAGGGAGGAGGAAACACCATATATTTT. It is translated as CASGQGGGNTIYF.

This sequence joins TRBV13 and TRBJ2-2; no clear D. Germline-derived CDR1 and CDR2 are PRHDT and FYEKMQ (reference sequence). The CDR3 spans 15 residues. The V and J ends lost 5 bases and 6 bases respectively, with 16 bases between them. The CDR3 reads CASSQFGEDAGELFF. The CDR3 coding sequence is TGTGCCAGCAGCCAATTCGGAGAGGATGCCGGGGAGCTGTTTTTT.

The chain joins TRBV5-4 to TRBJ2-7; maybe TRBD2 (6 bases). The germline V gene encodes CDR1 SGHNT and CDR2 YYREEE (reference sequence). The length of the CDR3 is 15 residues. V was trimmed by 0 bases and J by 6 bases, leaving 16 bases between them. CDR3 in amino acids: CASSLAGPGRGEQYF. Here the CDR3 DNA reads TGTGCCAGCAGCTTGGCCGGGCCGGGGCGGGGCGAGCAGTACTTC.

The chain recombines TRBV2 with TRBJ1-2; D not resolved. CDR3 size: 11 residues. The V gene's germline CDR1 is SNHLY and CDR2 FYNNEI. The V end lost 7 bases, the J end lost 2 bases, and 5 bases lay between the germline ends. The CDR3 DNA reads TGTGCCAGCACGCGGAACTATGGCTACACCTTC. Translated: CASTRNYGYTF. Based on the CDR3 plus reference TRBV2 and TRBJ1-2, the full variable domain is EPEVTQTPSHQVTQMGQEVILRCVPISNHLYFYWYRQILGQKVEFLVSFYNNEISEKSEIFDDQFSVERPDGSNFTLKIRSTKLEDSAMYFCASTRNYGYTFGSGTRLTVV.